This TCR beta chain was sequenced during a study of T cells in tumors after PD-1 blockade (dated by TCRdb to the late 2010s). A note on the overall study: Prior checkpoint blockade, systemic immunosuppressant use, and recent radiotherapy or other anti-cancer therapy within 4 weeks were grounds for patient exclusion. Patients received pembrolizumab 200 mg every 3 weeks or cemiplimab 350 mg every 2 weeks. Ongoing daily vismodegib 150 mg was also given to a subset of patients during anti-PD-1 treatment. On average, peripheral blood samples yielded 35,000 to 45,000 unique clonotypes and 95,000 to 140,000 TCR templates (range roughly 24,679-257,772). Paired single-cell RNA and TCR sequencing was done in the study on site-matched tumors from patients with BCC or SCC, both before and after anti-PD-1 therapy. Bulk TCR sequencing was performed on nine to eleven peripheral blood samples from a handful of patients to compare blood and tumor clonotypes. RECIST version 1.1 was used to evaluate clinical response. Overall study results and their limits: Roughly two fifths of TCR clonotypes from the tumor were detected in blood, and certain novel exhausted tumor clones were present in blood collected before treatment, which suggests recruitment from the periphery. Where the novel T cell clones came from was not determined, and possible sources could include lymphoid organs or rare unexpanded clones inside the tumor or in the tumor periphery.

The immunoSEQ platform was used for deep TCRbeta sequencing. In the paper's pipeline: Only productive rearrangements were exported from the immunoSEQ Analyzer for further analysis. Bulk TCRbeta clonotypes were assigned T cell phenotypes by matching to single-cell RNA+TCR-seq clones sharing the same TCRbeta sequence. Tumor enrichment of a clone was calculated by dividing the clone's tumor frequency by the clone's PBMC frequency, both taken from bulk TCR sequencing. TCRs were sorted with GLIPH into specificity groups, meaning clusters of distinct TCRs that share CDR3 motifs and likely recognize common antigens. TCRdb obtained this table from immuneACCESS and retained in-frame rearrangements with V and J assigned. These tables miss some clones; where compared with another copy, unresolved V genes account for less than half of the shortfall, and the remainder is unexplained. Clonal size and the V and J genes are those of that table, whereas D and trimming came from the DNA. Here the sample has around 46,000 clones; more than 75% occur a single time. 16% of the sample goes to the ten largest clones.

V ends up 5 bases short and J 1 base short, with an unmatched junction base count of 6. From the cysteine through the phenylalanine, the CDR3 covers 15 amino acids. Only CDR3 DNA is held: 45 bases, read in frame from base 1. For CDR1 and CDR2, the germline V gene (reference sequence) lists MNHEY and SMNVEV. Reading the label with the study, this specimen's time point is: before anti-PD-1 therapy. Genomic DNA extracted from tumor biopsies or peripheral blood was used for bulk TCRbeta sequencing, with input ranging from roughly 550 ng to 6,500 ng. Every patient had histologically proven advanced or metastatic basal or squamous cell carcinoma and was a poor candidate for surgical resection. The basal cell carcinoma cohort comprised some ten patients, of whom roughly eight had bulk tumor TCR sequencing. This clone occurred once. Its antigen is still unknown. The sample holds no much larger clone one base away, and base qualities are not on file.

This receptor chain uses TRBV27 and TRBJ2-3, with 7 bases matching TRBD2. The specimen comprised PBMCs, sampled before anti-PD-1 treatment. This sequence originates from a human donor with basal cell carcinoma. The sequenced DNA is TGTGCCAGCAGTAGGGAGGCGGGGGGCACAGATACGCAGTATTTT. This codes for CASSREAGGTDTQYF.